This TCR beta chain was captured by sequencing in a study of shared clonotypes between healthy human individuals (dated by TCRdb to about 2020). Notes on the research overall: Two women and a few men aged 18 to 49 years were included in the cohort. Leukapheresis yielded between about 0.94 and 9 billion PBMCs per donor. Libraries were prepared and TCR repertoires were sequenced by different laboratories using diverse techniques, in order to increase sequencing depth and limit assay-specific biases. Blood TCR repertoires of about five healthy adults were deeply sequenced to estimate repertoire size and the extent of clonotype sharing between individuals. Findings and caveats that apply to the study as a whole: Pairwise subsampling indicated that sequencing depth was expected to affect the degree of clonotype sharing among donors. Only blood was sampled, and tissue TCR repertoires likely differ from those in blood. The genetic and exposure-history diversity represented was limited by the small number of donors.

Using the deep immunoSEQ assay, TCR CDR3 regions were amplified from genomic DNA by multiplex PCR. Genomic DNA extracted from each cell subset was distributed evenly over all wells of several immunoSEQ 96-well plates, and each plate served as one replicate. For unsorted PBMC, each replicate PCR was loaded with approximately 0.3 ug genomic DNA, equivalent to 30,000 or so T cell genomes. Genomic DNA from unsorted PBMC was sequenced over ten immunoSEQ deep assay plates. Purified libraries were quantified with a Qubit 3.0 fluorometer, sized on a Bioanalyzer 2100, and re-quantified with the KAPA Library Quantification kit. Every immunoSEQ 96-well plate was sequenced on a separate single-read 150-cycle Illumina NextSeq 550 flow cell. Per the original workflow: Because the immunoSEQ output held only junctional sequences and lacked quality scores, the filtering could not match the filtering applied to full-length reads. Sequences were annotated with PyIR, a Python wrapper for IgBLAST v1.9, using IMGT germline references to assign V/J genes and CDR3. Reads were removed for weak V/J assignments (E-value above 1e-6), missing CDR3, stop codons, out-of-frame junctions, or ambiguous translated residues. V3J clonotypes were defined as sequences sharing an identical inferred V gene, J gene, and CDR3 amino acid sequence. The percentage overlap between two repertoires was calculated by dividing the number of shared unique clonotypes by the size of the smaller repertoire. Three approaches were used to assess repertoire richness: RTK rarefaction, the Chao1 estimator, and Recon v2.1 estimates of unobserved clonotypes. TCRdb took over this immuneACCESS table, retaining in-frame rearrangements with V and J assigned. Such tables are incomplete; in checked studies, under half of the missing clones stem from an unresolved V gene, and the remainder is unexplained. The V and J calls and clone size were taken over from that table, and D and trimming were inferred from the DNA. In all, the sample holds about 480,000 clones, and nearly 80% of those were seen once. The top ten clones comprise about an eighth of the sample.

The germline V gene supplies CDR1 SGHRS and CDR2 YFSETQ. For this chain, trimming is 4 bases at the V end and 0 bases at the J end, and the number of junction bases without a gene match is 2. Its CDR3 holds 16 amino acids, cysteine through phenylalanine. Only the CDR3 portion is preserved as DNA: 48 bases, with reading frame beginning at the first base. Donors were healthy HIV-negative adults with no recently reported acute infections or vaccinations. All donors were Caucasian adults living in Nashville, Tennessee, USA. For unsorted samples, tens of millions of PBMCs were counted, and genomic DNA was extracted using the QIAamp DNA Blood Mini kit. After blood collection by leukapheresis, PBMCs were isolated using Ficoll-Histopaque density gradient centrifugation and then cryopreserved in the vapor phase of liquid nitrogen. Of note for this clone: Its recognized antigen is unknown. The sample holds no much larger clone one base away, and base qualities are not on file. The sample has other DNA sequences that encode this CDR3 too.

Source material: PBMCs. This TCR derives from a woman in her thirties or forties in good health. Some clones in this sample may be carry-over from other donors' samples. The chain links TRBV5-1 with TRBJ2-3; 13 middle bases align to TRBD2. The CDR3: CASSEGLAGSTDTQYF. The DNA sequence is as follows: TGCGCCAGCAGCGAGGGACTAGCGGGGAGCACAGATACGCAGTATTTT.